Listed below are T cell receptor beta chains from one sample, sequenced in a study of T-cell memory formation after mild COVID-19. TCRdb reprocessed the 5' RACE reads via MiXCR and lists one record per CDR3 protein. The sample holds fewer than 650,000 distinct CDR3 sequences, approximately 21% seen once. Sequencing was carried out using PBMCs or a T cell subset sorted from them (not recorded which). These receptors were taken from an adult woman who had mild COVID-19 (a few samples of this study predate the infection). Cell type and time point are not known. The CDR3 runs from the conserved cysteine through the conserved F or W. D genes are given only for firm matches. Not every row has a clone size; where given, it reads once, few, many or a size class.

D gene: NA; J gene: TRBJ1-1; clone size: few; V gene: TRBV2; CDR3 DNA: TGTGCCAGCGACCTTAGGCGGGGGAACACTGAAGCTTTCTTT; CDR3 protein: CASDLRRGNTEAFF
D gene: NA; J gene: TRBJ2-7; clone size: few; V gene: TRBV27; CDR3 DNA: TGTGCCAGCAGTTTCAACACAGTTAACGAGCAGTACTTC; CDR3 protein: CASSFNTVNEQYF
D gene: TRBD2; J gene: TRBJ2-1; clone size: many; V gene: TRBV4-2; CDR3 DNA: TGTGCCAGCAGCCCCCGACTAGCGGGAGATGAGCAGTTCTTC; CDR3 protein: CASSPRLAGDEQFF
D gene: NA; J gene: TRBJ2-3; clone size: many; V gene: TRBV7-9; CDR3 DNA: TGTGCCAGCAGCTTAGGGGCGGGAAAGGATGCGCAGTATTTT; CDR3 protein: CASSLGAGKDAQYF
D gene: TRBD2; J gene: TRBJ2-5; clone size: NA; V gene: TRBV18; CDR3 DNA: TGTGCCAGCTCACTAGCGACTAGCGGAGTGGAGAAGACCCAGTACTTC; CDR3 protein: CASSLATSGVEKTQYF
D gene: TRBD2; J gene: TRBJ2-2; clone size: many; V gene: TRBV28; CDR3 DNA: TGTGCCAGCAGTCCCTGGCGGGAGATTTACACCGGGGAGCTGTTTTTT; CDR3 protein: CASSPWREIYTGELFF
D gene: NA; J gene: TRBJ2-5; clone size: few; V gene: TRBV29-1; CDR3 DNA: TGCAGCGTCGGGGATGGAGAAGGGACCCAGTACTTC; CDR3 protein: CSVGDGEGTQYF
D gene: TRBD1; J gene: TRBJ2-5; clone size: few; V gene: TRBV7-7; CDR3 DNA: TGTGCTAGCAGAGCGGGGACAGGGCAGGAGACCCAGTACTTC; CDR3 protein: CASRAGTGQETQYF
D gene: NA; J gene: TRBJ1-1; clone size: NA; V gene: TRBV27; CDR3 DNA: TGTGCCAGCAGGCGCGACGGAATGAACACTGAAGCTTTCTTT; CDR3 protein: CASRRDGMNTEAFF
D gene: TRBD1; J gene: TRBJ2-1; clone size: NA; V gene: TRBV5-8; CDR3 DNA: TGTGCCAGCAGCGAGGGACAGGGGACCGACAATGAGCAGTTCTTC; CDR3 protein: CASSEGQGTDNEQFF
D gene: NA; J gene: TRBJ2-1; clone size: many; V gene: TRBV12-3/TRBV12-4; CDR3 DNA: TGTGCCAGCATTTTGACGCCGAGTCACAATGAGCAGTTCTTC; CDR3 protein: CASILTPSHNEQFF
D gene: NA; J gene: TRBJ2-3; clone size: NA; V gene: TRBV7-2; CDR3 DNA: TGTGCCAGCAGCCCCTCCGAGGGCAGGGTCCTCGTTAATACGCAGTATTTT; CDR3 protein: CASSPSEGRVLVNTQYF
D gene: NA; J gene: TRBJ1-2; clone size: NA; V gene: TRBV6-5; CDR3 DNA: TGTGCCAGCAGTTACTCTCAGACTCTCAAAGGCTATGGCTACACCTTC; CDR3 protein: CASSYSQTLKGYGYTF
D gene: NA; J gene: TRBJ1-2; clone size: NA; V gene: TRBV20-1; CDR3 DNA: TGCAGTGCCGAGGGACGGGACTATGGCTACACCTTC; CDR3 protein: CSAEGRDYGYTF
D gene: TRBD1; J gene: TRBJ2-2; clone size: NA; V gene: TRBV6-5; CDR3 DNA: TGTGCCAGCACGCTCTCGGGGACAGGGAACACCGGGGAGCTGTTTTTT; CDR3 protein: CASTLSGTGNTGELFF
D gene: NA; J gene: TRBJ2-3; clone size: few; V gene: TRBV5-6; CDR3 DNA: TGTGCCAGCAGCTTGGGGGGGGGCCCGGTGGATACGCAGTATTTT; CDR3 protein: CASSLGGGPVDTQYF
D gene: TRBD1; J gene: TRBJ1-4; clone size: NA; V gene: TRBV27; CDR3 DNA: TGTGCCAGCAGTTTCCGGACAGGGTGGAAGGGAAAACTGTTTTTT; CDR3 protein: CASSFRTGWKGKLFF
D gene: TRBD2; J gene: TRBJ2-1; clone size: few; V gene: TRBV4-3; CDR3 DNA: TGCGCCAGCAGCCAAGATTTAATAGCGGGGCCCTACAATGAGCAGTTCTTC; CDR3 protein: CASSQDLIAGPYNEQFF
D gene: TRBD1; J gene: TRBJ1-4; clone size: NA; V gene: TRBV29-1; CDR3 DNA: TGCAGCGCGACAGGGGCTCCTAATGAAAAACTGTTTTTT; CDR3 protein: CSATGAPNEKLFF
D gene: NA; J gene: TRBJ2-2; clone size: NA; V gene: TRBV2; CDR3 DNA: TGTGCCAGCAGCAGCCGGGCTCCCGCCAACGCCGGGGAGCTGTTTTTT; CDR3 protein: CASSSRAPANAGELFF
D gene: TRBD2; J gene: TRBJ2-1; clone size: NA; V gene: TRBV6-2/TRBV6-3; CDR3 DNA: TGTGCCAGCAGTTACGAGGGAACTAGCGGGCACAATGAGCAGTTCTTC; CDR3 protein: CASSYEGTSGHNEQFF
D gene: NA; J gene: TRBJ2-5; clone size: few; V gene: TRBV4-3; CDR3 DNA: TGCGCCAGCAGCCCCAGGGGTCGGGGAGGAGAGACCCAGTACTTC; CDR3 protein: CASSPRGRGGETQYF
D gene: NA; J gene: TRBJ1-2; clone size: NA; V gene: TRBV5-1; CDR3 DNA: TGCGCCAGCAGTACGGCGGACAGCCTCATGGGCTATGGCTACACCTTC; CDR3 protein: CASSTADSLMGYGYTF
D gene: NA; J gene: TRBJ1-5; clone size: few; V gene: TRBV20-1; CDR3 DNA: TGCAGTGCCGCCCCACGGGGCCACTATAGCAATCAGCCCCAGCATTTT; CDR3 protein: CSAAPRGHYSNQPQHF
D gene: NA; J gene: TRBJ2-5; clone size: NA; V gene: TRBV5-1; CDR3 DNA: TGCGCCAGCAGCTTGGAGCCGGGAATCGTAGAGACCCAGTACTTC; CDR3 protein: CASSLEPGIVETQYF
D gene: NA; J gene: TRBJ1-2; clone size: many; V gene: TRBV14; CDR3 DNA: TGTGCCAGCAGCCCGACAGCTAACTATGGCTACACCTTC; CDR3 protein: CASSPTANYGYTF
D gene: NA; J gene: TRBJ2-7; clone size: NA; V gene: TRBV4-3; CDR3 DNA: TGCGCCAGCAGCCCCGAGGCAGGCGAGCAGTACTTC; CDR3 protein: CASSPEAGEQYF
D gene: NA; J gene: TRBJ2-1; clone size: many; V gene: TRBV7-3; CDR3 DNA: TGTGCCAGCAGCCTTGCCGTCGGTGAGCAGTTCTTC; CDR3 protein: CASSLAVGEQFF
D gene: TRBD1; J gene: TRBJ1-1; clone size: NA; V gene: TRBV5-1; CDR3 DNA: TGCGCCAGCACGTCGTCCTTGCTAGGACAGGGATCCGCTGAAGCTTTCTTT; CDR3 protein: CASTSSLLGQGSAEAFF
D gene: TRBD2; J gene: TRBJ2-1; clone size: once; V gene: TRBV6-2/TRBV6-3; CDR3 DNA: TGTGCCAGCACACTAGCGGTTTACAATGAGCAGTTCTTC; CDR3 protein: CASTLAVYNEQFF
D gene: TRBD2; J gene: TRBJ2-1; clone size: few; V gene: TRBV2; CDR3 DNA: TGTGCCAGCAGTGATCTGGAGTCCTCGGGAGGTGAGCAGTTCTTC; CDR3 protein: CASSDLESSGGEQFF
D gene: TRBD1; J gene: TRBJ2-7; clone size: once; V gene: TRBV6-2/TRBV6-3; CDR3 DNA: TGTGCCAGCAGTTTCTCCCCAGACAGGGAAAACATCCACGAGCAGTACTTC; CDR3 protein: CASSFSPDRENIHEQYF
D gene: TRBD2; J gene: TRBJ2-7; clone size: few; V gene: TRBV15; CDR3 DNA: TGTGCCACCAGCAGAACTCCTAGCGGGAGCGCCTACGAGCAGTACTTC; CDR3 protein: CATSRTPSGSAYEQYF
D gene: TRBD1; J gene: TRBJ2-7; clone size: NA; V gene: TRBV27; CDR3 DNA: TGTGCCAGCAGTGGATCCGGACAGGTGCGCTACGAGCAGTACTTC; CDR3 protein: CASSGSGQVRYEQYF
D gene: NA; J gene: TRBJ2-6; clone size: many; V gene: TRBV5-1; CDR3 DNA: TGTGCCAGCAGCTCAGGTGGGGCTGGGGCCAACGTCCTGACTTTC; CDR3 protein: CASSSGGAGANVLTF
D gene: NA; J gene: TRBJ2-1; clone size: NA; V gene: TRBV7-2; CDR3 DNA: TGTGCCAGCAGCTTAGGGGCCGGCCAGGGGTCGTACAATGAGCAGTTCTTC; CDR3 protein: CASSLGAGQGSYNEQFF
D gene: NA; J gene: TRBJ2-7; clone size: NA; V gene: TRBV5-6; CDR3 DNA: TGTGCCAGCAGCGGAGTTGTGCAGGAGCAATACGAGCAGTACTTC; CDR3 protein: CASSGVVQEQYEQYF
D gene: NA; J gene: TRBJ2-7; clone size: NA; V gene: TRBV7-9; CDR3 DNA: TGTGCCAGCAGCTCCTCGGAGGACAGATACGAGCAGTACTTC; CDR3 protein: CASSSSEDRYEQYF
D gene: TRBD2; J gene: TRBJ2-5; clone size: NA; V gene: TRBV7-9; CDR3 DNA: TGTGCCAGCAGCTCGGGACTAGCTGACCCCAGGGAGACCCAGTACTTC; CDR3 protein: CASSSGLADPRETQYF
D gene: TRBD1; J gene: TRBJ2-7; clone size: NA; V gene: TRBV4-3; CDR3 DNA: TGCGCCAGCAGCCTGGACAGGGTGGTTGGTGAGCAGTACTTC; CDR3 protein: CASSLDRVVGEQYF
D gene: NA; J gene: TRBJ2-5; clone size: NA; V gene: TRBV3-1; CDR3 DNA: TGTGCCAGCAGCCAAAGCGGCGTTCGGGAGACCCAGTACTTC; CDR3 protein: CASSQSGVRETQYF
D gene: NA; J gene: TRBJ2-3; clone size: NA; V gene: TRBV27; CDR3 DNA: TGTGCCAGCAGTCCGTCGACCCCAGATACGCAGTATTTT; CDR3 protein: CASSPSTPDTQYF